What follows describes a single TCR beta chain. The sample belongs to a study of blood T cell repertoires in COVID-19. V lost 4 bases and J lost 10, with 15 bases in between. The CDR3 has 13 residues. The germline gives CDR1 LGHNT, CDR2 FRNRAP. TCRdb's copy holds only in-frame clones and misses some; the assay was immunoSEQ multiplex PCR. The table records hundreds of thousands of clones, 65% to 85% of them present only once. What was sequenced was peripheral blood. The genes are TRBV12-5 and TRBJ2-3; possible D gene TRBD1, 6 bases. This sequence originates from a man between 35 and 55 years old with acute or convalescent COVID-19. The CDR3 DNA reads TGTGCTAGTGGTTCGGGACAAACCCTTGCGCAGTATTTT. Translating it yields CASGSGQTLAQYF.